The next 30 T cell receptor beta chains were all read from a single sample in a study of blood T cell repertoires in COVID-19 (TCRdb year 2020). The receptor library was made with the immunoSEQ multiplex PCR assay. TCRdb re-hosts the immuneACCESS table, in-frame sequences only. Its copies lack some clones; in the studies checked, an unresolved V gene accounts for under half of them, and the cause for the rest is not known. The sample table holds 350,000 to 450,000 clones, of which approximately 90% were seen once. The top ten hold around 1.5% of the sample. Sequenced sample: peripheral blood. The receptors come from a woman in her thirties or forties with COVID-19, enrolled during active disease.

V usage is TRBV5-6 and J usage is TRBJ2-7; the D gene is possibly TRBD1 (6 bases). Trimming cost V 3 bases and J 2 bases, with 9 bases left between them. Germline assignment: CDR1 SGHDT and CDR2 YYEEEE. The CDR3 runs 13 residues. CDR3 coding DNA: TGTGCCAGCAGCTCGACAGGTCCCTACGAGCAGTACTTC. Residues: CASSSTGPYEQYF. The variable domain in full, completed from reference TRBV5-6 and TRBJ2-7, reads DAGVTQSPTHLIKTRGQQVTLRCSPKSGHDTVSWYQQALGQGPQFIFQYYEEEERQRGNFPDRFSGHQFPNYSSELNVNALLLGDSALYLCASSSTGPYEQYFGPGTRLTVT.

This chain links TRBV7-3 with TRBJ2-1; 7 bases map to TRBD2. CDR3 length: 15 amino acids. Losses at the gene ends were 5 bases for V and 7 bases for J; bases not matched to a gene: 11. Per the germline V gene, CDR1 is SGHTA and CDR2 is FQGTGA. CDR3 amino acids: CASSRQRVGGNEQFF. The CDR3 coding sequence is TGTGCCAGCAGCCGCCAGCGGGTCGGGGGGAATGAGCAGTTCTTC.

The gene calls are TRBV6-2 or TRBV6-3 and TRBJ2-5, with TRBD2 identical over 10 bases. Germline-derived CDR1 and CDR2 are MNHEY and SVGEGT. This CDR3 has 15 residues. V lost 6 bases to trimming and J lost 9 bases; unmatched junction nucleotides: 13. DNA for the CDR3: TGTGCCAGCAGCAAAACGGCTAGCGGGAGTGTTTCCCAGTACTTC. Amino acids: CASSKTASGSVSQYF.

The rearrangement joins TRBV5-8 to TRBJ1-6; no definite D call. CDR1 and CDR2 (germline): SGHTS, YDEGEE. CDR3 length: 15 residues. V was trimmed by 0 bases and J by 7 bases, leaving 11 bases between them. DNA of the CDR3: TGTGCCAGCAGCTTGGTGACACGCCTGAATTCACCCCTCCACTTT. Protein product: CASSLVTRLNSPLHF.

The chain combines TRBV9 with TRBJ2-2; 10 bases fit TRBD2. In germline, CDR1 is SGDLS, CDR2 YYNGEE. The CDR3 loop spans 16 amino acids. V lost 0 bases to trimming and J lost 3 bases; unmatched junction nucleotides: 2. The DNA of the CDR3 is TGTGCCAGCAGCGTAGTAGCGGGAGGTCACACCGGGGAGCTGTTTTTT. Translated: CASSVVAGGHTGELFF.

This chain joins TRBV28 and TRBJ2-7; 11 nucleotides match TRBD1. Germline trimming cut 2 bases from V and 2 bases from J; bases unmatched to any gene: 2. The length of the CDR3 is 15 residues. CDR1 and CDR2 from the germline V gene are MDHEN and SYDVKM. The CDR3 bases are TGTGCCAGCAGTTTACCGGGACAGGGGGCCTACGAGCAGTACTTC. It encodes CASSLPGQGAYEQYF. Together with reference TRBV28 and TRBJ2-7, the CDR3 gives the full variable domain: DVKVTQSSRYLVKRTGEKVFLECVQDMDHENMFWYRQDPGLGLRLIYFSYDVKMKEKGDIPEGYSVSREKKERFSLILESASTNQTSMYLCASSLPGQGAYEQYFGPGTRLTVT.

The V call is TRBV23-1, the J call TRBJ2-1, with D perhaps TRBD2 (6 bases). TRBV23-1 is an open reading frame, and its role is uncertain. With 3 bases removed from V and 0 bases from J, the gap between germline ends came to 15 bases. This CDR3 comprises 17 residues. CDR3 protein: CASSHPDRESSYNEQFF. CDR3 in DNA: TGCGCCAGCAGTCACCCCGACCGGGAGAGCTCCTACAATGAGCAGTTCTTC.

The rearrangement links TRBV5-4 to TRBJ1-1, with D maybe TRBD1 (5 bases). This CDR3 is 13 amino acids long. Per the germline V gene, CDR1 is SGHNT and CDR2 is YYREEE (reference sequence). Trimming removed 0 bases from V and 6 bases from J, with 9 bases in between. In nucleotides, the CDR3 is TGTGCCAGCAGCTTGGATGACAGTCCTGAAGCTTTCTTT. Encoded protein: CASSLDDSPEAFF.

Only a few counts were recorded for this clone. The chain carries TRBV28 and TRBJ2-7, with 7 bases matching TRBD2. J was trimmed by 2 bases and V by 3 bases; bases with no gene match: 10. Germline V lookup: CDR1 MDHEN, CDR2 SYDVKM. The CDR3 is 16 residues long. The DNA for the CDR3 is TGTGCCAGCAGTTTCCAATTTGGCGGGGGAACCTACGAGCAGTACTTC. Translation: CASSFQFGGGTYEQYF.

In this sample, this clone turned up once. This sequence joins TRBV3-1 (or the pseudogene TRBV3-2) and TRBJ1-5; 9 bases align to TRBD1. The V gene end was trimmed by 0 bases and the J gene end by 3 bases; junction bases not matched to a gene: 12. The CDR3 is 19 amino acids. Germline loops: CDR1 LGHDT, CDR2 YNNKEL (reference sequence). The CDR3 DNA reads TGTGCCAGCAGCCAAGATTGGGACAGGGAGAACGGAAACAATCAGCCCCAGCATTTT. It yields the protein CASSQDWDRENGNNQPQHF.

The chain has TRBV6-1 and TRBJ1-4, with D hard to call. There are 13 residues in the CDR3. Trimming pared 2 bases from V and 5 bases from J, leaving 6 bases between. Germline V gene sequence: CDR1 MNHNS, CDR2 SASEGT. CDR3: CASSERENEKLFF. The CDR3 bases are TGTGCCAGCAGTGAAAGGGAGAATGAAAAACTGTTTTTT.

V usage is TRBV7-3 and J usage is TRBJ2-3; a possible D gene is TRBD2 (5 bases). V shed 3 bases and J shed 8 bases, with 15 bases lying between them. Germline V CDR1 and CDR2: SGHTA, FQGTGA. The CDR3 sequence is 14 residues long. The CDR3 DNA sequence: TGTGCCAGCAGCTTGGGCCTTGGTGAGGGTACGCAGTATTTT. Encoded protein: CASSLGLGEGTQYF.

The CDR3 DNA sequence: TGTGCCACCCTGGACAGGGGCCGGGGGGATCAGCCCCAGCATTTT. As protein: CATLDRGRGDQPQHF. The chain has TRBV19 and TRBJ1-5; 9 bases map to TRBD1. The ends lost 10 bases at V and 5 bases at J; junction bases unmatched: 12. CDR1 is LNHDA and CDR2 is SQIVND in the germline V gene (reference sequence). This CDR3 comprises 15 residues.

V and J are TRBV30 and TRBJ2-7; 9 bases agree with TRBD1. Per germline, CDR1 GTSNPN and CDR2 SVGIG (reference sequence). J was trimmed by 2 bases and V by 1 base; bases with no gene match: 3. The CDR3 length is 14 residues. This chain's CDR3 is CAWSATGGAYEQYF. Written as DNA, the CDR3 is TGTGCCTGGAGTGCGACAGGGGGGGCCTACGAGCAGTACTTC.

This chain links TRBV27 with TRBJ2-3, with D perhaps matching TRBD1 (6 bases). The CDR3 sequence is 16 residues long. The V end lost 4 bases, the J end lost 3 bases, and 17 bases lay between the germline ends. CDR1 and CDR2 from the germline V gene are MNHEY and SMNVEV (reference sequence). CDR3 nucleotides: TGTGCCAGCAGTTCAAGGGGCAGGGGAAGGACAGATACGCAGTATTTT. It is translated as CASSSRGRGRTDTQYF.

The CDR3 here is CASSLNDRAGGYTF. DNA of the CDR3: TGTGCCAGCAGTTTAAACGACAGGGCAGGCGGCTACACCTTC. The genes are TRBV27 and TRBJ1-2, with 7 bases identical to TRBD1. The CDR3 contains 14 residues. V dropped 2 bases and J dropped 8; count of bases not matched to a gene: 8. Germline CDR1 and CDR2: MNHEY and SMNVEV (reference sequence).

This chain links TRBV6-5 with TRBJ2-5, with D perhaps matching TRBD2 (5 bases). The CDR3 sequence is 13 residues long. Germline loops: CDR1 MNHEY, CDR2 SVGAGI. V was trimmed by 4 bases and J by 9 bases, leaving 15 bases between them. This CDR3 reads CASSSQGSRAQYF. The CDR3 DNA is TGTGCCAGCAGTTCCCAAGGGTCGAGGGCCCAGTACTTC.

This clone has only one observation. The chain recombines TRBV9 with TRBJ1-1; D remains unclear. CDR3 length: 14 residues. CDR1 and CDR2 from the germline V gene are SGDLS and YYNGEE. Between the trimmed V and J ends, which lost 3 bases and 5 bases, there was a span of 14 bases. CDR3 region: CASSEDPPGTEAFF. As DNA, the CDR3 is TGTGCCAGCAGCGAGGACCCCCCGGGGACTGAAGCTTTCTTT.

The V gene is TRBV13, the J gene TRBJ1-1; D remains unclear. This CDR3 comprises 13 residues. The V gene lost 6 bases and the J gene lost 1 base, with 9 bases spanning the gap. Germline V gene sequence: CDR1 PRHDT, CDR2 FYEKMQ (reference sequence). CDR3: CASSPVKNTEAFF. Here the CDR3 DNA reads TGTGCCAGCAGTCCGGTAAAGAACACTGAAGCTTTCTTT. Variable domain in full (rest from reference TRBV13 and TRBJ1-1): AAGVIQSPRHLIKEKRETATLKCYPIPRHDTVYWYQQGPGQDPQFLISFYEKMQSDKGSIPDRFSAQQFSDYHSELNMSSLELGDSALYFCASSPVKNTEAFFGQGTRLTVV.

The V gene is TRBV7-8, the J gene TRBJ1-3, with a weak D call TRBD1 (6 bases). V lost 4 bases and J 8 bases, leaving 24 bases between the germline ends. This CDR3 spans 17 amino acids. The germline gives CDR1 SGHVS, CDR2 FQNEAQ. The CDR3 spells CASSSGHDTGQGHTIYF. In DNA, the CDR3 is TGTGCCAGCAGCTCCGGGCACGACACAGGGCAAGGGCACACCATATATTTT.

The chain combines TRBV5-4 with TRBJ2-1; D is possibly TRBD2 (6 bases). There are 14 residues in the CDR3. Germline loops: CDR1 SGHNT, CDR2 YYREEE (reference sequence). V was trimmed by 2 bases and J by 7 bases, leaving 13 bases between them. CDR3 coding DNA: TGTGCCAGCAGCTTAACGGGAGTGCTGAATGAGCAGTTCTTC. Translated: CASSLTGVLNEQFF.

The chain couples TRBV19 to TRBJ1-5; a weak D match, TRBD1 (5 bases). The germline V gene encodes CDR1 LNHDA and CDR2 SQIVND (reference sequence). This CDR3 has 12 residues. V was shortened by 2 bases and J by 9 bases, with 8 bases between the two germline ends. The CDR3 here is CASSISQGPQHF. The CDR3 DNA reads TGTGCCAGTAGTATAAGTCAGGGGCCCCAGCATTTT.

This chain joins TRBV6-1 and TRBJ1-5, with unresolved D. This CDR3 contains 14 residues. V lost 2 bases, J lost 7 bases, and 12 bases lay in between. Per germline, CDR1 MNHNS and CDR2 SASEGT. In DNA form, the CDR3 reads TGTGCCAGCAGTGAAATCCCTACTTGGCAGCCCCAGCATTTT. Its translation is CASSEIPTWQPQHF.

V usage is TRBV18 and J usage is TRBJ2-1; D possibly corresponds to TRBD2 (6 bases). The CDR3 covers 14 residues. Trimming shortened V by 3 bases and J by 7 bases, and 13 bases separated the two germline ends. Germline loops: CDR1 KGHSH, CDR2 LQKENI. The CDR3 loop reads CASSPRGGRNEQFF. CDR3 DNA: TGTGCCAGCTCACCCCGTGGGGGGAGGAATGAGCAGTTCTTC.

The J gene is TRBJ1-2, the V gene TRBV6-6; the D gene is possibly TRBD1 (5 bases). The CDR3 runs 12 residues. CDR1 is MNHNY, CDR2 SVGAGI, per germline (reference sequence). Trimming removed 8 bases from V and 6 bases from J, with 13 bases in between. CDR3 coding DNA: TGTGCCAGCTTAGGGGTTCCCCATGGCTACACCTTC. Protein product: CASLGVPHGYTF.

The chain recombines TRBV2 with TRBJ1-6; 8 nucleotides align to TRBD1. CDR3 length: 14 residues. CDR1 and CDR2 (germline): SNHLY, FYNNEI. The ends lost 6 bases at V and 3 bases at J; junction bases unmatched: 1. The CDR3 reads CASRDRGYNSPLHF. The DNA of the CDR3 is TGTGCCAGCAGAGACAGGGGCTATAATTCACCCCTCCACTTT.

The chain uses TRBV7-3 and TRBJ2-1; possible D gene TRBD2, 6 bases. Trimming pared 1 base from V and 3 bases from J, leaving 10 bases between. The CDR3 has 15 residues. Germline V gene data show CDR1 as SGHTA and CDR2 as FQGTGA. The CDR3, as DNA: TGTGCCAGCAGCTTAAGTGGGGGGTTCTACAATGAGCAGTTCTTC. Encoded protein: CASSLSGGFYNEQFF.

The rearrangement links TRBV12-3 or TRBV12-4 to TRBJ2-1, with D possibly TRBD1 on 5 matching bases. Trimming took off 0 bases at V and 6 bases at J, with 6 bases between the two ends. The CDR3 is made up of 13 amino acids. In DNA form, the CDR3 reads TGTGCCAGCAGTTTAGCGCAGGGCAATGAGCAGTTCTTC. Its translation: CASSLAQGNEQFF.

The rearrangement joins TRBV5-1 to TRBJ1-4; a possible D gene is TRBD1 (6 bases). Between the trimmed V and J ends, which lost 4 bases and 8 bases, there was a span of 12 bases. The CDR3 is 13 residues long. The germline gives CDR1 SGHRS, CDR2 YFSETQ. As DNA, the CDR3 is TGCGCCAGCAGCGCCCAGGGGAAGGAAAAACTGTTTTTT. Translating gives CASSAQGKEKLFF. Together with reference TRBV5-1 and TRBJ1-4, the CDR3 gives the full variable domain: KAGVTQTPRYLIKTRGQQVTLSCSPISGHRSVSWYQQTPGQGLQFLFEYFSETQRNKGNFPGRFSGRQFSNSRSEMNVSTLELGDSALYLCASSAQGKEKLFFGSGTQLSVL.

For the CDR3, the DNA is TGCGCCAGCAGCATGATTCCGGGACAGGGGCTTACCGGGGAGCTGTTTTTT. The encoded protein is CASSMIPGQGLTGELFF. This chain uses TRBV5-1 with TRBJ2-2, with 10 positions matching TRBD1. The J segment lost 5 bases and the V segment lost 4 bases, leaving 11 bases of the junction unmatched. This CDR3 has 17 residues. Germline CDR1 and CDR2: SGHRS and YFSETQ.